The clone carrying this T cell receptor (beta chain) showed up just a few times. A TCRbeta library incorporating unique molecular identifiers was prepared. MiXCR was run by TCRdb on the PCR reads, yielding one entry per CDR3 protein. The table includes hundreds of thousands of distinct CDR3 sequences, 18% detected once. This sample stems from a study of T-cell reconstitution after alpha-beta-depleted transplantation in children. This receptor was taken from a human donor who donated a stem cell graft to a child with acute lymphoblastic leukemia. Sequenced here: PBMCs from the stem cell graft donor, sampled from the stem cell graft.

The CDR3 protein is CASSVAPSGRSYNEQFF. CDR3 coding DNA: TGTGCCAGCAGCGTAGCGCCTAGCGGGAGGTCCTACAATGAGCAGTTCTTC. The chain combines TRBV9 with TRBJ2-1; 11 nucleotides agree with TRBD2. Germline V gives CDR1 SGDLS, CDR2 YYNGEE. The CDR3 spans 17 residues. Trimming cost V 0 bases and J 1 base; bases outside gene matches: 3.